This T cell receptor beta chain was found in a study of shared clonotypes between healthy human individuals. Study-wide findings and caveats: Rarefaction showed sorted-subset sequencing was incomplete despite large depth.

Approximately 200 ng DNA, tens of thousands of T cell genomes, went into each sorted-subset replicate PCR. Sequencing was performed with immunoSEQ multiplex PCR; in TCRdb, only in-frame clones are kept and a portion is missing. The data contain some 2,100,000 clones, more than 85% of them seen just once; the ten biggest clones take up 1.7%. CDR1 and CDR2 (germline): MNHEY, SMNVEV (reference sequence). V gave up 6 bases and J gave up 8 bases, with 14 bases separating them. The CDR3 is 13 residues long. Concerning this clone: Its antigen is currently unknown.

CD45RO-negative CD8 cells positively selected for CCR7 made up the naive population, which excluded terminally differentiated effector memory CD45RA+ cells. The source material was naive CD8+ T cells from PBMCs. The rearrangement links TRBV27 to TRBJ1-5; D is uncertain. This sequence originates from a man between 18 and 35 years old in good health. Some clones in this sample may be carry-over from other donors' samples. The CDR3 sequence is CASSRVILEPQHF. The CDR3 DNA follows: TGTGCCAGCAGCCGGGTAATACTGGAGCCCCAGCATTTT.